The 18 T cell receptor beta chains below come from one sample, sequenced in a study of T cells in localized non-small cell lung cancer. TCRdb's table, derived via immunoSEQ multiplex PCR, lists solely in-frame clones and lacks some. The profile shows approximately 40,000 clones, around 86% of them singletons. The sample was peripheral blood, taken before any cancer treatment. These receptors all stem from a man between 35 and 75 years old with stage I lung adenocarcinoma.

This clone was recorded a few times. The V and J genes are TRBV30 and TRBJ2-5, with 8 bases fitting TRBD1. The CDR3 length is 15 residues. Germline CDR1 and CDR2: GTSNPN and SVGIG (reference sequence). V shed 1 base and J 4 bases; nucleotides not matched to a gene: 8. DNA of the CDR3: TGTGCCTGGAGTGCCCCCAGGGGGCGTAGAGAGACCCAGTACTTC. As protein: CAWSAPRGRRETQYF.

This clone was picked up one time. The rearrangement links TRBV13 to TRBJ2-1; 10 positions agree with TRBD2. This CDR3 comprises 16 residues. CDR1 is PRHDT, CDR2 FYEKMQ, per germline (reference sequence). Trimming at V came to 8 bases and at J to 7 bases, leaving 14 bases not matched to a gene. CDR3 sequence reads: CASGSFWLAGGNEQFF. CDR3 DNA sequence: TGTGCCAGCGGTTCATTTTGGTTAGCGGGAGGTAATGAGCAGTTCTTC.

For the CDR3, the DNA is TGTGCCAGCAGTCAATCCGGGACAGACTATGGCTACACCTTC. Encoded protein: CASSQSGTDYGYTF. This chain links TRBV28 with TRBJ1-2; TRBD1 aligns across 7 bases. This CDR3 is 14 amino acids long. Germline CDR1 and CDR2: MDHEN and SYDVKM. The ends lost 5 bases at V and 3 bases at J; junction bases unmatched: 6.

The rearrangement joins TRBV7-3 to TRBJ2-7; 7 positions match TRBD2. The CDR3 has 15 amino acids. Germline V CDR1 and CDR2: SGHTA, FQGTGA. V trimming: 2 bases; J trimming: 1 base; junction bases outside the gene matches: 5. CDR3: CASSLGLAASYEQYF. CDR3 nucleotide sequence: TGTGCCAGCAGCTTAGGGCTAGCGGCATCCTACGAGCAGTACTTC.

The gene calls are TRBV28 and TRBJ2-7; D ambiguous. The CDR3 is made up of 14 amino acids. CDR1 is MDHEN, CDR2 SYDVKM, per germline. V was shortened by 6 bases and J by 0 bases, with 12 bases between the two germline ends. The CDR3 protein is CASRPLRDSYEQYF. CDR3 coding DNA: TGTGCCAGCAGACCCCTTCGCGACTCCTACGAGCAGTACTTC.

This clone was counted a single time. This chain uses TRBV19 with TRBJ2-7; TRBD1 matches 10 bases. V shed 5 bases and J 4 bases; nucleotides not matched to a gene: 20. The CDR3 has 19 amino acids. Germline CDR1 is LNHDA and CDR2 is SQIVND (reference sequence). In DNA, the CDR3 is TGTGCCAGTAGTCCCCCCGGGACAGGGGACACCCCACGAAAGTACGAGCAGTACTTC. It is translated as CASSPPGTGDTPRKYEQYF.

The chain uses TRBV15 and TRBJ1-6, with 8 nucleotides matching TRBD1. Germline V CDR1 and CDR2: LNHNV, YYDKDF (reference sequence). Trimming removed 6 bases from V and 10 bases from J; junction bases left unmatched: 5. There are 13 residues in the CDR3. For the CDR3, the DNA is TGTGCCACCAGACAGGGGGATTGGTCACCCCTCCACTTT. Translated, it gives CATRQGDWSPLHF.

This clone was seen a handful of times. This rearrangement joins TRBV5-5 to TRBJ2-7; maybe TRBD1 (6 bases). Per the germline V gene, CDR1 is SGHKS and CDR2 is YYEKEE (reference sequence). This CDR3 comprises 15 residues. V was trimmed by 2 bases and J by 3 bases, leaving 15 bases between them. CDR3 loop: CASSFLPGQDYEQYF. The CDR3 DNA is TGTGCCAGCAGCTTTCTCCCGGGACAAGACTACGAGCAGTACTTC.

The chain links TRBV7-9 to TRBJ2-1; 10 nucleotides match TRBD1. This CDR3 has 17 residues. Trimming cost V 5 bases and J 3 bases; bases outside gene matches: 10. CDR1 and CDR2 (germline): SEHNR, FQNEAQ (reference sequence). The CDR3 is CASSPQTTGGFYNEQFF. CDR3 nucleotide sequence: TGTGCCAGCAGCCCCCAAACGACAGGGGGCTTCTACAATGAGCAGTTCTTC. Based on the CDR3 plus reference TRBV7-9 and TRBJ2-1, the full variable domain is DTGVSQNPRHKITKRGQNVTFRCDPISEHNRLYWYRQTLGQGPEFLTYFQNEAQLEKSRLLSDRFSAERPKGSFSTLEIQRTEQGDSAMYLCASSPQTTGGFYNEQFFGPGTRLTVL.

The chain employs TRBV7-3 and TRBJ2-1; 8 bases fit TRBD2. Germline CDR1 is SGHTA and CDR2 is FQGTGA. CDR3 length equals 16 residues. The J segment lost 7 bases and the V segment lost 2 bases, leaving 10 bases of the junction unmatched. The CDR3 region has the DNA TGTGCCAGCAGCTTAGTTGGTAGCGGGATGGCAAATGAGCAGTTCTTC. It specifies CASSLVGSGMANEQFF. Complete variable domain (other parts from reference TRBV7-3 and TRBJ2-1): GAGVSQTPSNKVTEKGKYVELRCDPISGHTALYWYRQSLGQGPEFLIYFQGTGAADDSGLPNDRFFAVRPEGSVSTLKIQRTERGDSAVYLCASSLVGSGMANEQFFGPGTRLTVL.

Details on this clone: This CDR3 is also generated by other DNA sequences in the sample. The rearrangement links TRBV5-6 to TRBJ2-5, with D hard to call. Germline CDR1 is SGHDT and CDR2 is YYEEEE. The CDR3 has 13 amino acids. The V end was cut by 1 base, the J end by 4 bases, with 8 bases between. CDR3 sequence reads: CASSLRNGETQYF. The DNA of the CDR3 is TGTGCCAGCAGCTTGAGGAACGGAGAGACCCAGTACTTC.

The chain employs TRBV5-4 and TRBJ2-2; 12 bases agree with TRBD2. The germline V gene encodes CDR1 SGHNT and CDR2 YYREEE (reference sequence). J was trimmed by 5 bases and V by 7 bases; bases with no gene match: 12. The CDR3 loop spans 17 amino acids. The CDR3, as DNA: TGTGCCAGCGGCCCACGGACTAGCGGGAAAGGAACCGGGGAGCTGTTTTTT. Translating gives CASGPRTSGKGTGELFF.

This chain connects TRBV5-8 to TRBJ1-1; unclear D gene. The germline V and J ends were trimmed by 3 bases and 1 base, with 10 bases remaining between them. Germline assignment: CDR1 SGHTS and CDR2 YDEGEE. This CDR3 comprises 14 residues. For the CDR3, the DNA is TGTGCCAGCAGCTCTCCTCCTTCGAACACTGAAGCTTTCTTT. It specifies CASSSPPSNTEAFF.

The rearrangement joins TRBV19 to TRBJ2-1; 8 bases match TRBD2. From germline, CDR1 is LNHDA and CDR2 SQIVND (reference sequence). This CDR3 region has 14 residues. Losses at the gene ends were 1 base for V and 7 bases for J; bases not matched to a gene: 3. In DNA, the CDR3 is TGTGCCAGTAGTATAGCGGGAGGGCCAAATGAGCAGTTCTTC. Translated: CASSIAGGPNEQFF.

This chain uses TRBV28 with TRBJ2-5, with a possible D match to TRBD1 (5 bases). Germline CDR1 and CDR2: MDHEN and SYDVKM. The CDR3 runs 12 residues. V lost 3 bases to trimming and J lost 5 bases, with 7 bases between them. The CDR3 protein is CASSFGAETQYF. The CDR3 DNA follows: TGTGCCAGCAGTTTTGGGGCGGAGACCCAGTACTTC.

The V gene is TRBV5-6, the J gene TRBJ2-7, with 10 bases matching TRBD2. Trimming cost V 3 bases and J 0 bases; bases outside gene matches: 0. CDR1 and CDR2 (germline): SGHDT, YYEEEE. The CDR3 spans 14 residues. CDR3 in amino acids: CASSSSGSSYEQYF. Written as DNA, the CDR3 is TGTGCCAGCAGCTCTAGCGGGAGCTCCTACGAGCAGTACTTC.

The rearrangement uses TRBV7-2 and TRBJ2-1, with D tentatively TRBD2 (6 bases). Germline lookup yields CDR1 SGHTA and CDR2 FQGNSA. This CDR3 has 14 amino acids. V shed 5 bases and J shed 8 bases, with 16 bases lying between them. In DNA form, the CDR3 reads TGTGCCAGCAGCCCGGGAGCTGCTTTCTATGAGCAGTTCTTC. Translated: CASSPGAAFYEQFF.

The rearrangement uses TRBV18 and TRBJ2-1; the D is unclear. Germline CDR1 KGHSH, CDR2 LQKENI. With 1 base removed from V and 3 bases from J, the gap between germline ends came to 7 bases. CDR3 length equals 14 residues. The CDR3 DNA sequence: TGTGCCAGCTCACCACGAACTAACTACAATGAGCAGTTCTTC. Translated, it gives CASSPRTNYNEQFF.